Presented here are 23 T cell receptor beta chains from one specimen sequenced in a study of CD8 T cells in ankylosing spondylitis. Their specific antigens are unknown. Overall study results and limits: Fewer than ten highly homologous variants made up a TCR beta motif that seemed to typify ankylosing spondylitis blood.

One entry per CDR3 protein, called by TCRdb with MiXCR from the 5' RACE reads. Here the sample spans 500,000 or so distinct CDR3 sequences, roughly 5% being singletons. Sequencing was performed on blood, either unsorted or a sorted T cell fraction (not recorded which). Receptor source: a male donor with ankylosing spondylitis.

This clonotype was seen ten or more times. The chain employs TRBV28 and TRBJ2-4; TRBD2 might be the D (6 bases). The CDR3 runs to 14 residues. V was shortened by 6 bases and J by 7 bases, with 16 bases between the two germline ends. The germline V gene encodes CDR1 MDHEN and CDR2 SYDVKM. CDR3 in amino acids: CASSRSSAMNIQYF. The CDR3 DNA reads TGTGCCAGCAGCCGTTCTAGCGCAATGAACATTCAGTACTTC.

This clonotype was seen repeatedly, ten times or more. The V gene is TRBV6-6, the J gene TRBJ2-7; D call uncertain. Trimming pared 10 bases from V and 0 bases from J, leaving 13 bases between. Per germline, CDR1 MNHNY and CDR2 SVGAGI (reference sequence). This CDR3 is 13 amino acids long. This CDR3 is CATERLGSYEQYF. The CDR3 bases are TGTGCCACCGAACGTTTGGGCTCCTACGAGCAGTACTTC.

This clonotype was picked up a small number of times. The chain uses TRBV6-6 and TRBJ1-1; D not certain. Germline CDR1 is MNHNY and CDR2 is SVGAGI (reference sequence). This CDR3 has 11 residues. Trimming removed 0 bases at V and 7 bases at J, with 3 bases between. CDR3 sequence reads: CASSYSSEAFF. The CDR3 nucleotides read TGTGCCAGCAGTTACTCGAGTGAAGCTTTCTTT.

This clonotype has ten or more counts. The chain uses TRBV27 and TRBJ2-7; 9 nucleotides match TRBD1. The CDR3 spans 15 residues. Germline V gene lookup returns CDR1 MNHEY and CDR2 SMNVEV (reference sequence). V was clipped by 3 bases and J by 4 bases; unmatched bases: 7. The CDR3 DNA follows: TGTGCCAGCAGTTTTGGGGACAGGGAAATATACGAGCAGTACTTC. Amino acid sequence: CASSFGDREIYEQYF.

This clonotype was detected ten times or more. The DNA for the CDR3 is TGTGCCAGCAGTTACGGGCGGGGGAATCAGCCCCAGCATTTT. This encodes CASSYGRGNQPQHF. The rearrangement uses TRBV6-2 or TRBV6-3 and TRBJ1-5; maybe TRBD1 (5 bases). V dropped 2 bases and J dropped 4 bases, with 9 bases sitting between them. The CDR3 length is 14 residues. The V gene's germline CDR1 is MNHEY and CDR2 SVGEGT.

This clonotype has a count of ten or more. The chain combines TRBV10-3 with TRBJ1-3, with D possibly TRBD1 on 5 matching bases. From germline, CDR1 is ENHRY and CDR2 SYGVKD. The germline V and J ends were trimmed by 9 bases and 0 bases, with 9 bases remaining between them. The CDR3 is 13 residues long. CDR3 bases: TGTGCCATAGTCGACAGCTCTGGAAACACCATATATTTT. Protein sequence: CAIVDSSGNTIYF.

This clonotype was observed at least ten times. The rearrangement uses TRBV5-1 and TRBJ2-5; 8 nucleotides line up with TRBD2. The junction had 3 bases not matched to a gene; V was cut back by 0 bases and J by 5 bases. This CDR3 contains 14 residues. Germline CDR1 is SGHRS and CDR2 is YFSETQ. The CDR3 DNA is TGCGCCAGCAGCTTGGAGCTAGCGGGCGAGACCCAGTACTTC. It specifies CASSLELAGETQYF.

This clonotype was recorded a few times. This chain uses TRBV4-2 with TRBJ2-2; TRBD1 aligns across 7 bases. V dropped 6 bases and J dropped 2; count of bases not matched to a gene: 9. The CDR3 totals 16 residues. Germline-derived CDR1 and CDR2 are LGHNA and YNFKEQ. CDR3 loop: CASSLQGQLNTGELFF. The CDR3 DNA sequence: TGTGCCAGCAGTCTACAGGGACAGCTAAACACCGGGGAGCTGTTTTTT.

This clonotype was counted ten times or more. The rearrangement links TRBV15 to TRBJ1-1; TRBD1 matches at 7 bases. Trimming removed 6 bases from V and 8 bases from J; junction bases left unmatched: 6. CDR3 size: 12 residues. Looked up from germline, CDR1 is LNHNV and CDR2 is YYDKDF (reference sequence). CDR3: CATRQGWAEAFF. In DNA, the CDR3 is TGTGCCACCAGACAGGGGTGGGCCGAAGCTTTCTTT.

The chain joins TRBV6-2 or TRBV6-3 to TRBJ2-7, with TRBD1 matching 9 bases. Germline V lookup: CDR1 MNHEY, CDR2 SVGEGT. This CDR3 is built from 15 residues. V was pared by 10 bases and J by 3 bases, with 13 bases of the junction left unmatched. CDR3 in amino acids: CATTGAPGQGYEQYF. DNA of the CDR3: TGTGCCACTACGGGGGCCCCGGGACAGGGCTACGAGCAGTACTTC.

Ten or more counts support this clonotype. The chain has TRBV24-1 and TRBJ2-2; no reliable D call. Trimming removed 2 bases from V and 4 bases from J, with 7 bases in between. Germline V gene lookup returns CDR1 KGHDR and CDR2 SFDVKD. CDR3 length equals 14 residues. CDR3 sequence: CATSDSLSTGELFF. In DNA, the CDR3 is TGTGCCACCAGTGATTCCTTAAGCACCGGGGAGCTGTTTTTT.

This clonotype was recorded at least ten times. The chain is built from TRBV7-8 and TRBJ1-6, with 10 bases aligning to TRBD1. The V gene's germline CDR1 is SGHVS and CDR2 FQNEAQ. This CDR3 comprises 16 residues. DNA of the CDR3: TGTGGGACGCGAGGGGGGACAGGGGCAACCAATTCACCCCTCCACTTT. Protein product: CGTRGGTGATNSPLHF.

The sample holds many counts of this clonotype. This chain links TRBV7-9 with TRBJ1-4, with D possibly TRBD1 on 6 matching bases. This CDR3 contains 16 residues. Germline lookup yields CDR1 SEHNR and CDR2 FQNEAQ (reference sequence). Trimming took 5 bases from V and 8 from J, leaving 21 bases between them. The CDR3 loop reads CASSGRDTLVREKLFF. CDR3 in DNA: TGTGCCAGCAGCGGCCGGGACACCCTGGTCCGGGAAAAACTGTTTTTT.

In this sample, this clonotype turned up once. The V gene is TRBV18, the J gene TRBJ2-1; D not certain. With 2 bases removed from V and 0 bases from J, the gap between germline ends came to 11 bases. Germline values: CDR1 KGHSH, CDR2 LQKENI. This CDR3 is built from 16 residues. CDR3 sequence reads: CASSPSRASSYNEQFF. The CDR3 bases are TGTGCCAGCTCACCAAGCCGGGCCAGCTCCTACAATGAGCAGTTCTTC. The full variable domain, rest sourced from reference TRBV18 and TRBJ2-1, is NAGVMQNPRHLVRRRGQEARLRCSPMKGHSHVYWYRQLPEEGLKFMVYLQKENIIDESGMPKERFSAEFPKEGPSILRIQQVVRGDSAAYFCASSPSRASSYNEQFFGPGTRLTVL.

This clonotype was found many times. The genes are TRBV6-5 and TRBJ2-1, with 12 bases aligning to TRBD2. This CDR3 spans 14 amino acids. Germline V lookup: CDR1 MNHEY, CDR2 SVGAGI. Losses at the gene ends were 2 bases for V and 7 bases for J; bases not matched to a gene: 0. The CDR3 spells CASSYGLAGNEQFF. The CDR3, as DNA: TGTGCCAGCAGTTACGGACTAGCGGGGAATGAGCAGTTCTTC.

The chain links TRBV28 to TRBJ2-7; 10 nucleotides agree with TRBD1. This CDR3 contains 13 residues. Germline-derived CDR1 and CDR2 are MDHEN and SYDVKM. With 10 bases clipped from V and 8 bases from J, the junction kept 11 bases outside the gene matches. CDR3 sequence: CATGAGQGRKQYF. The CDR3 DNA reads TGTGCCACAGGCGCGGGACAGGGGAGGAAGCAGTACTTC.

Ten or more counts support this clonotype. V usage is TRBV7-2 and J usage is TRBJ1-1; D possibly corresponds to TRBD1 (6 bases). Germline V CDR1 and CDR2: SGHTA, FQGNSA. The length of the CDR3 is 13 residues. The V end lost 5 bases, the J end lost 8 bases, and 15 bases lay between the germline ends. The CDR3 coding sequence is TGTGCCAGCAGCCTAGTGGGGGCGCCGGAAGCTTTCTTT. Translating it yields CASSLVGAPEAFF.

Ten or more counts support this clonotype. This sequence joins TRBV24-1 and TRBJ1-2; D is unclear. The CDR3 contains 13 residues. V was pared by 3 bases and J by 5 bases, with 9 bases between. Germline assignment: CDR1 KGHDR and CDR2 SFDVKD. CDR3 coding DNA: TGTGCCACCAGTGATCTTGGGGTTTATGGCTACACCTTC. Encoded protein: CATSDLGVYGYTF.

The CDR3 sequence: CASRRDRGDTEAFF. CDR3 nucleotide sequence: TGTGCCAGCAGAAGGGACAGAGGGGACACTGAAGCTTTCTTT. The J gene is TRBJ1-1, the V gene TRBV2; 7 bases map to TRBD1. V was clipped by 6 bases and J by 3 bases; unmatched bases: 7. Germline loops: CDR1 SNHLY, CDR2 FYNNEI. CDR3 length: 14 amino acids.

The CDR3 loop reads CAIAREGVGNEQYF. The CDR3 coding sequence is TGTGCCATCGCGAGAGAGGGGGTGGGAAACGAGCAGTACTTC. This rearrangement joins TRBV10-3 to TRBJ2-7, with a weak D call TRBD1 (6 bases). V lost 8 bases and J 5 bases, leaving 19 bases between the germline ends. Germline CDR1 is ENHRY and CDR2 is SYGVKD. The CDR3 spans 14 residues.

This clonotype has a count of ten or more. The V gene is TRBV7-8, the J gene TRBJ2-5; D gene uncertain. The CDR3 has 11 amino acids. Trimming shortened V by 3 bases and J by 7 bases, and 6 bases separated the two germline ends. The germline V gene has CDR1 SGHVS and CDR2 FQNEAQ. The CDR3 DNA follows: TGTGCCAGCAGCTTTCAGAGGACCCAGTACTTC. Its translation: CASSFQRTQYF.

This clonotype occurred many times. The chain carries TRBV5-4 and TRBJ2-2; D ambiguous. The CDR3 runs 14 residues. Germline V CDR1 and CDR2: SGHNT, YYREEE (reference sequence). With 1 base removed from V and 0 bases from J, the gap between germline ends came to 4 bases. CDR3 region: CASSLLPNTGELFF. The CDR3 DNA reads as TGTGCCAGCAGCTTGTTACCGAACACCGGGGAGCTGTTTTTT.

This clonotype has at least ten counts. V gene TRBV20-1 combines with J gene TRBJ1-5, with D possibly matching TRBD1 (5 bases). Germline V gene data show CDR1 as DFQATT and CDR2 as SNEGSKA (reference sequence). The V end lost 5 bases, the J end lost 7 bases, and 15 bases lay between the germline ends. The CDR3 totals 13 residues. In DNA, the CDR3 is TGCAGTGCTTCAAAGGGGTTTCGGCAGCCCCAGCATTTT. Translation: CSASKGFRQPQHF.